The following is a T cell receptor beta chain sequence with its context. Germline CDR1 reads LGHNA; CDR2 reads YNFKEQ. The length of the CDR3 is 13 residues. Deletions cut 1 base from V and 9 bases from J, with 7 bases between. Data came from immunoSEQ multiplex PCR; TCRdb stores just in-frame clones and leaves some out. The sample shows under 2.5 million clones, 92% of them seen only once. All donors qualified as healthy HIV-negative adults and had experienced no recent acute infections or vaccinations. These data come from a study of shared clonotypes between healthy human individuals. The overall study: Donors, aged 18 to 49, were a couple of women and three men. CD4 naive cells filled three plates per donor, CD4 memory three, CD8 naive two and CD8 memory one.

The chain employs TRBV4-2 and TRBJ1-6, with no clear D. The origin of this receptor is a young man in good health. Some clones in this sample may be carry-over from other donors' samples. The sequenced sample was naive CD4+ T cells from PBMCs. This sample's subset: CD45RA+ positively selected. The CDR3 DNA reads as TGTGCCAGCAGCCAAGTAATGGGTTCACCCCTCCACTTT. This codes for CASSQVMGSPLHF.